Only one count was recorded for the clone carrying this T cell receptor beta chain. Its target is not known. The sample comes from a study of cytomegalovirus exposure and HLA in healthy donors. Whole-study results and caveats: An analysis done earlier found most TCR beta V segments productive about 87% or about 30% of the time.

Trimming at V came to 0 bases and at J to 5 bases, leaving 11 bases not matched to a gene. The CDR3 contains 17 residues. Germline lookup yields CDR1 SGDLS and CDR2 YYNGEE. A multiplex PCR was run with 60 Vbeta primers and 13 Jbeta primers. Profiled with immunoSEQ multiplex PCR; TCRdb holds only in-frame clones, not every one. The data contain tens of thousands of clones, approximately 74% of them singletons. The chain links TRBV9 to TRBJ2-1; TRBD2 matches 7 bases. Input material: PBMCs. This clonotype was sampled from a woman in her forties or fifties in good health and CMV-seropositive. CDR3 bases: TGTGCCAGCAGCGTAGTAGGAGAGGGAGGGATAGACAATGAGCAGTTCTTC. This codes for CASSVVGEGGIDNEQFF.